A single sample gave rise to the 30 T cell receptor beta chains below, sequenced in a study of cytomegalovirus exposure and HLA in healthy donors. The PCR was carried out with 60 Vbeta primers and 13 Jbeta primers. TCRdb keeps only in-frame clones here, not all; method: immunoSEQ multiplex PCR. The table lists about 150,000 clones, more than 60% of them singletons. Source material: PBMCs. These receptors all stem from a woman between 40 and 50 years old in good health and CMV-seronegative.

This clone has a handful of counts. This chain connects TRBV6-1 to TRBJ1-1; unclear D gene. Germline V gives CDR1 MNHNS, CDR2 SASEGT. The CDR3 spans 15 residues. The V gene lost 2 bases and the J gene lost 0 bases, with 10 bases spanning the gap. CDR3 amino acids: CASSEFAIMNTEAFF. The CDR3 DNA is TGTGCCAGCAGTGAATTTGCGATAATGAACACTGAAGCTTTCTTT.

CDR3 bases: TGCGCCAGCAGCCAGCGACCCCAGGCGGAGACCCAGTACTTC. This encodes CASSQRPQAETQYF. This chain connects TRBV4-1 to TRBJ2-5; no definite D call. This CDR3 is 14 amino acids long. Trimming pared 3 bases from V and 5 bases from J, leaving 13 bases between. Germline V gene sequence: CDR1 MGHRA, CDR2 YSYEKL.

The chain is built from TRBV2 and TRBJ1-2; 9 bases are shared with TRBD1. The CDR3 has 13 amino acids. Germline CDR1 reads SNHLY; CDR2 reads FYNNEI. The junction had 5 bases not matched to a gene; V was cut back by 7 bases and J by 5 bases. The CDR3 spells CASKDRGVYGYTF. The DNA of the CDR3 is TGTGCCAGCAAGGACAGGGGCGTGTATGGCTACACCTTC.

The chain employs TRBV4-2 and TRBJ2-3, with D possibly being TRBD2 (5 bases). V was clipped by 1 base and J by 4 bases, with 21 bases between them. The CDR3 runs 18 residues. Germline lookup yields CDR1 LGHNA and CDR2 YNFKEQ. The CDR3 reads CASSQVPPGLGGPDTQYF. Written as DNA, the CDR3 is TGTGCCAGCAGCCAAGTCCCCCCCGGGCTCGGAGGCCCAGATACGCAGTATTTT.

The CDR3 sequence: CASSRDRDSYEQYF. CDR3 coding DNA: TGTGCCAGCAGTCGAGACCGGGACAGCTACGAGCAGTACTTC. The chain combines TRBV6-5 with TRBJ2-7; the match to TRBD1 covers 7 bases. With 5 bases clipped from V and 3 bases from J, the junction kept 7 bases outside the gene matches. The CDR3 runs to 14 residues. The germline CDR1 and CDR2 sequences are MNHEY and SVGAGI.

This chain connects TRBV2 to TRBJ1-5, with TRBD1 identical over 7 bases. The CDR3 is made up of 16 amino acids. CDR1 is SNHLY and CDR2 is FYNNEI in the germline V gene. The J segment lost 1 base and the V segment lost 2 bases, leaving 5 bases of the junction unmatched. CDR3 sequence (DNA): TGTGCCAGCAGTGAAAACAGGGGTGGAAGCAATCAGCCCCAGCATTTT. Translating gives CASSENRGGSNQPQHF.

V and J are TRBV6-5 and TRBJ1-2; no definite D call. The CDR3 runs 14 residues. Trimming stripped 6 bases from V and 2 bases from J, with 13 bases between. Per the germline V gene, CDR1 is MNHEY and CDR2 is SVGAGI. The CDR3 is CASRAGGSNYGYTF. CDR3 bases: TGTGCCAGCAGAGCCGGAGGTTCCAACTATGGCTACACCTTC.

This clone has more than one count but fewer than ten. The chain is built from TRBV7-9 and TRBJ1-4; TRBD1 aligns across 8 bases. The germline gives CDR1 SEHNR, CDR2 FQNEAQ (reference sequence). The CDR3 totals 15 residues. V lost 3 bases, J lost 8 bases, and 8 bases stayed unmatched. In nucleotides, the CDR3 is TGTGCCAGCAGCTTGACTGACAGGGGTAGAGAAAAACTGTTTTTT. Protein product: CASSLTDRGREKLFF.

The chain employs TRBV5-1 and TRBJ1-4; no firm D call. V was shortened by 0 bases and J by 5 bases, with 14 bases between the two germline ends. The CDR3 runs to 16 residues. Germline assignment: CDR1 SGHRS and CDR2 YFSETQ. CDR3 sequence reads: CASSLAEGVSNEKLFF. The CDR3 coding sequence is TGCGCCAGCAGCTTGGCCGAGGGCGTTTCAAATGAAAAACTGTTTTTT.

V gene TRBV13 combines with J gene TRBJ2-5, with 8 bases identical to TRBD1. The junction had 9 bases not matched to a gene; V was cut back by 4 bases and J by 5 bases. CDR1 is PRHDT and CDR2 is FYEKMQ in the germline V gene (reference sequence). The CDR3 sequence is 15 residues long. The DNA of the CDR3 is TGTGCCAGCAGCTCGACTGGACAGGGCAGGGAGACCCAGTACTTC. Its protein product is CASSSTGQGRETQYF.

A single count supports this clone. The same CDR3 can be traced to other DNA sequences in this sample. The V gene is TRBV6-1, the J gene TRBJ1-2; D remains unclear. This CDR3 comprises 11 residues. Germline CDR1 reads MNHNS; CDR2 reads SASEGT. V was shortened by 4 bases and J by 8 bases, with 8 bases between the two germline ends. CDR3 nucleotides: TGTGCCAGCAGTGTGGCGGGGGGCTACACCTTC. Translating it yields CASSVAGGYTF.

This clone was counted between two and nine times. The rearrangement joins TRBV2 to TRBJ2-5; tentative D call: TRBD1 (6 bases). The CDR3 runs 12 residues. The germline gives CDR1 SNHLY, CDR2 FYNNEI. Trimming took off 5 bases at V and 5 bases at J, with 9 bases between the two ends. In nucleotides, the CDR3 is TGTGCCAGCAGTACAGGGTCGGAGACCCAGTACTTC. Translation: CASSTGSETQYF.

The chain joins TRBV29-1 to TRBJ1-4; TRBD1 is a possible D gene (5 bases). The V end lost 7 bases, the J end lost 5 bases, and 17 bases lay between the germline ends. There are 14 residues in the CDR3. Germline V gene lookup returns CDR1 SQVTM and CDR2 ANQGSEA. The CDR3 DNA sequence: TGCAGCGCCGCCCAGGGAGGTTTCAATGAAAAACTGTTTTTT. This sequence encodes CSAAQGGFNEKLFF. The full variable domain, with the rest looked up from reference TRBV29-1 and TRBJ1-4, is SAVISQKPSRDICQRGTSLTIQCQVDSQVTMMFWYRQQPGQSLTLIATANQGSEATYESGFVIDKFPISRPNLTFSTLTVSNMSPEDSSIYLCSAAQGGFNEKLFFGSGTQLSVL.

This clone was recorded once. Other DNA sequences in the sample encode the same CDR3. The CDR3 is CASSGSYEQYF. For the CDR3, the DNA is TGTGCCAGCTCGGGTTCCTACGAGCAGTACTTC. This chain joins TRBV2 and TRBJ2-7, with D unresolved. V lost 8 bases and J 1 base, leaving 6 bases between the germline ends. The V gene's germline CDR1 is SNHLY and CDR2 FYNNEI. The CDR3 is 11 amino acids.

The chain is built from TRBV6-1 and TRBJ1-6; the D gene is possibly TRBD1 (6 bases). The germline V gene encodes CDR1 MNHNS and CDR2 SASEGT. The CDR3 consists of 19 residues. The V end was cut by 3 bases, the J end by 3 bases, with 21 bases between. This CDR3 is CASSELGRTAKYYNSPLHF. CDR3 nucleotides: TGTGCCAGCAGTGAGTTGGGAAGGACAGCCAAATACTATAATTCACCCCTCCACTTT.

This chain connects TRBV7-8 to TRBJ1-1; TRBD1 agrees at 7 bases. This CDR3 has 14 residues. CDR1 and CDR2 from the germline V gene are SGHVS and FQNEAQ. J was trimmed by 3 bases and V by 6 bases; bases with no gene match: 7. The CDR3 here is CASSQTTGDTEAFF. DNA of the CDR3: TGTGCCAGCAGTCAAACCACAGGGGACACTGAAGCTTTCTTT.

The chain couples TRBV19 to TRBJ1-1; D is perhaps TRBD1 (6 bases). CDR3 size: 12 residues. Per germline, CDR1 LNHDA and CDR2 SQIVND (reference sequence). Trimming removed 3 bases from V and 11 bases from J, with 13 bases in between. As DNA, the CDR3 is TGTGCCAGTAGTATTTTGGGCCAGGGGGCTTTCTTT. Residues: CASSILGQGAFF.

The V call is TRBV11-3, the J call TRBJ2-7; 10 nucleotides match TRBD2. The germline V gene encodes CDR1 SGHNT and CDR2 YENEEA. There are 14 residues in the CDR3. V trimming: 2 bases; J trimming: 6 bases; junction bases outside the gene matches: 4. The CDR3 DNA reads TGTGCCAGCAGCTTACTAGCGGGAGTGGGCGAGCAGTACTTC. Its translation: CASSLLAGVGEQYF.

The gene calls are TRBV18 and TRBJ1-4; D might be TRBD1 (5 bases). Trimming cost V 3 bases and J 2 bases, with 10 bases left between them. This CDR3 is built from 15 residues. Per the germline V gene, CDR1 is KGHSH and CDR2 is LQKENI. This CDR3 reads CASSPREGTNEKLFF. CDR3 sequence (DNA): TGTGCCAGCTCACCCAGGGAGGGGACTAATGAAAAACTGTTTTTT.

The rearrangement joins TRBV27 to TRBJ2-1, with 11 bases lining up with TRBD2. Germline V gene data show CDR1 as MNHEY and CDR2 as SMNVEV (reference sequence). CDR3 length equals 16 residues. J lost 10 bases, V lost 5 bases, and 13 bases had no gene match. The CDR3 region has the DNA TGTGCCAGCAGTCCCCCTGCTAGCGGGAGGCACTCCGAGCAGTTCTTC. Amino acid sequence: CASSPPASGRHSEQFF.

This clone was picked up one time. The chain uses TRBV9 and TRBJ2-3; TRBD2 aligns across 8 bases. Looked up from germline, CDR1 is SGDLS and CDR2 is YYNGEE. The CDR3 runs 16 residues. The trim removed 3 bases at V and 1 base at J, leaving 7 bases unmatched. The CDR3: CASSARAGVGTDTQYF. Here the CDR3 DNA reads TGTGCCAGCAGCGCACGAGCGGGGGTAGGCACAGATACGCAGTATTTT.

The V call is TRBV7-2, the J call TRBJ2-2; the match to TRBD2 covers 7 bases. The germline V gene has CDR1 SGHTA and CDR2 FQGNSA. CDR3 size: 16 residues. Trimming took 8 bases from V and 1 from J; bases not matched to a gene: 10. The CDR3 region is CASGRVGPGNTGELFF. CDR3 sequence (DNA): TGTGCCAGCGGGAGGGTAGGGCCGGGGAACACCGGGGAGCTGTTTTTT.

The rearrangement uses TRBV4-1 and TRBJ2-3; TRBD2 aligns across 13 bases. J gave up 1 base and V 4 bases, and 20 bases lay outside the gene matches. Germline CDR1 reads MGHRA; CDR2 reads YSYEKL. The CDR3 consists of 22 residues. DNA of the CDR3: TGCGCCAGCAGCCCGCCCGGGACTAGCGGGAACCTATTTTTCCGGGGCACAGATACGCAGTATTTT. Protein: CASSPPGTSGNLFFRGTDTQYF.

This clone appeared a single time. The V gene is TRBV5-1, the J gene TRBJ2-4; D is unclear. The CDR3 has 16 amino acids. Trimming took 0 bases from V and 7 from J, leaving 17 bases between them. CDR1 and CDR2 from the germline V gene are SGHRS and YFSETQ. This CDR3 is CASSLGPRQSANIQYF. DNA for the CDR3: TGCGCCAGCAGCTTGGGACCTCGGCAGAGCGCGAACATTCAGTACTTC.

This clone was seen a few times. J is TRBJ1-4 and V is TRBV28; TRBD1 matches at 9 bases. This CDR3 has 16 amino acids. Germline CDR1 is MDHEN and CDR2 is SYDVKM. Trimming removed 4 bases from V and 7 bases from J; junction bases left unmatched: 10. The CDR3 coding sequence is TGTGCCAGCAGTTCCCCCTACAGGGGGCAAATTGAAAAACTGTTTTTT. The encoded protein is CASSSPYRGQIEKLFF.

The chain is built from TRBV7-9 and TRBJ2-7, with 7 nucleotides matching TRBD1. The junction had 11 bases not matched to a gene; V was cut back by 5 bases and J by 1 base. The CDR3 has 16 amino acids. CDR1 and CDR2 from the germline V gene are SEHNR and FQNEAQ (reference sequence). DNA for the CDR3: TGTGCCAGCAGCCTACAGGGGACGCTAGCATCCTACGAGCAGTACTTC. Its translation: CASSLQGTLASYEQYF.

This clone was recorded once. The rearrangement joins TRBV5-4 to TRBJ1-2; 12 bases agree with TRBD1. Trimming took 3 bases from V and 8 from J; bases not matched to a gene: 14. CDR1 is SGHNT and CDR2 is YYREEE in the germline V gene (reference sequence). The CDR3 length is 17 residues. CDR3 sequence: CASSSLRDRGPFEGYTF. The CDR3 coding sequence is TGTGCCAGCAGCTCCCTCCGGGACAGGGGGCCTTTTGAAGGCTACACCTTC.

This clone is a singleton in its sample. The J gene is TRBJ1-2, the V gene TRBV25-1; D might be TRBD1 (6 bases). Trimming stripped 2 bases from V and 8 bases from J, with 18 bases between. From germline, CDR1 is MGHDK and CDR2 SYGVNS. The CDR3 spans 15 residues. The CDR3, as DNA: TGTGCCAGCAGTGAAGCGCAGACAGGCCTCTGGGGCTACACCTTC. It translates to CASSEAQTGLWGYTF.

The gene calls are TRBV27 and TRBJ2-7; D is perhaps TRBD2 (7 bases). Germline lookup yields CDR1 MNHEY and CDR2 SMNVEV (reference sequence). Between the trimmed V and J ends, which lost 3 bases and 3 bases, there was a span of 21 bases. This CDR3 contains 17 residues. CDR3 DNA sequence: TGTGCCAGCAGTTTGGGGGGGCCATTCCCTTTTGTCTACGAGCAGTACTTC. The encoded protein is CASSLGGPFPFVYEQYF.

CDR3 loop: CASSVLNTGELFF. The CDR3 DNA is TGTGCCAGCAGTGTTCTAAACACCGGGGAGCTGTTTTTT. This sequence joins TRBV2 and TRBJ2-2; no clear D gene. Trimming removed 4 bases from V and 2 bases from J, with 5 bases in between. This CDR3 has 13 amino acids. The germline V gene encodes CDR1 SNHLY and CDR2 FYNNEI.